This T cell receptor (beta chain) was captured in a study of control samples from healthy donors and cancer patients. Clones were read by immunoSEQ multiplex PCR, and TCRdb kept only the in-frame ones, dropping some. Here the sample spans approximately 160,000 clones, over 85% being singletons. Germline-derived CDR1 and CDR2 are SEHNR and FQNEAQ (reference sequence). V shed 4 bases and J shed 2 bases, with 6 bases lying between them. The CDR3 consists of 14 residues. The V call is TRBV7-9, the J call TRBJ1-6; D uncertain. The sequencing input was blood. The clonotype was recovered from a woman in her fifties or sixties in good health. The CDR3 protein is CASSSGTYNSPLHF. CDR3 nucleotides: TGTGCCAGCAGCTCCGGGACCTATAATTCACCCCTCCACTTT.